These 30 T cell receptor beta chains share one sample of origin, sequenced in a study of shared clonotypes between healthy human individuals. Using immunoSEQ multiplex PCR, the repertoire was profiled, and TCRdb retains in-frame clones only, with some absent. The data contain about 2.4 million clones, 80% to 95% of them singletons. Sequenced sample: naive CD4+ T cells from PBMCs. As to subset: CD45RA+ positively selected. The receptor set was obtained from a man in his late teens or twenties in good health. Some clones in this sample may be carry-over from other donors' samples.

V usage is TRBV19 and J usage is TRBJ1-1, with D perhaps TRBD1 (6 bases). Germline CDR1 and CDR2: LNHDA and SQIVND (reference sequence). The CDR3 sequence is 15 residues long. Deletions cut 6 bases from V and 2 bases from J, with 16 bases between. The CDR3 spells CASSPLQGINTEAFF. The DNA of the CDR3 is TGTGCCAGTAGCCCTCTTCAGGGGATAAACACTGAAGCTTTCTTT. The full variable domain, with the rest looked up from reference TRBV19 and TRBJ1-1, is DGGITQSPKYLFRKEGQNVTLSCEQNLNHDAMYWYRQDPGQGLRLIYYSQIVNDFQKGDIAEGYSVSREKKESFPLTVTSAQKNPTAFYLCASSPLQGINTEAFFGQGTRLTVV.

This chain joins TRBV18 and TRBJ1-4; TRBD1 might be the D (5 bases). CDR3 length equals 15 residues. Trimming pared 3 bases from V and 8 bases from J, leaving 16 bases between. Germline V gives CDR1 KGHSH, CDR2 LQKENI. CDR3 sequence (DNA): TGTGCCAGCTCACCGCCCGGGACCTCGGCGGAAAAACTGTTTTTT. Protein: CASSPPGTSAEKLFF.

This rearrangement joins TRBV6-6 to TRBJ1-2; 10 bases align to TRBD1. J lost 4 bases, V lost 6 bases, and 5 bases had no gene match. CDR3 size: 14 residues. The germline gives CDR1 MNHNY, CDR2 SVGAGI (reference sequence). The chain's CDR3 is CASRRDRGGYGYTF. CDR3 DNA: TGTGCCAGCAGGCGGGACAGGGGAGGCTATGGCTACACCTTC.

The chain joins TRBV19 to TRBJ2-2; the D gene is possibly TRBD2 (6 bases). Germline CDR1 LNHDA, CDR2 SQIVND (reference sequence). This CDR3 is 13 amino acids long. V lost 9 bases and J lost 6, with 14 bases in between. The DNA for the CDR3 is TGTGCCAGCTGGGGACTCCCCCCCGGGGAGCTGTTTTTT. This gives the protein CASWGLPPGELFF.

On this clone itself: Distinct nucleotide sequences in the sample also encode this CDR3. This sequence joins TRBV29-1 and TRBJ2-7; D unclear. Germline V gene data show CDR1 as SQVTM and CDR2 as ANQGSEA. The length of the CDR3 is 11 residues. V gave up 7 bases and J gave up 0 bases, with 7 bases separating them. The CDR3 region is CSAGGSYEQYF. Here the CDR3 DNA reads TGCAGCGCGGGCGGCTCCTACGAGCAGTACTTC.

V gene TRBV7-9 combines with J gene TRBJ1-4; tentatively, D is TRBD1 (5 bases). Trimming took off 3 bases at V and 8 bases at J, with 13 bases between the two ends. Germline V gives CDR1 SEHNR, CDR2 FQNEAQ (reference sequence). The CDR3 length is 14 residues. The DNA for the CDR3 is TGTGCCAGCAGCTTCTGGGGACCTACGGAAAAACTGTTTTTT. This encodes CASSFWGPTEKLFF.

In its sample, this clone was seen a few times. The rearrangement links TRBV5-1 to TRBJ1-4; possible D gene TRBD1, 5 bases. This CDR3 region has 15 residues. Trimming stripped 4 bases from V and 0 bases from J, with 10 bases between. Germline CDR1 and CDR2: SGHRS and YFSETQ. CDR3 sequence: CASSLDSATNEKLFF. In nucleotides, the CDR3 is TGCGCCAGCAGCCTCGACAGTGCAACTAATGAAAAACTGTTTTTT.

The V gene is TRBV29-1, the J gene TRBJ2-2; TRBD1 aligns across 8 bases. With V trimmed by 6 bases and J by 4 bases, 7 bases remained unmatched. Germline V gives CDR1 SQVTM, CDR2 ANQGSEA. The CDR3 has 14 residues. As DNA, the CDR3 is TGCAGCGTCTCCGGGACAGGTGGCACCGGGGAGCTGTTTTTT. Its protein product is CSVSGTGGTGELFF.

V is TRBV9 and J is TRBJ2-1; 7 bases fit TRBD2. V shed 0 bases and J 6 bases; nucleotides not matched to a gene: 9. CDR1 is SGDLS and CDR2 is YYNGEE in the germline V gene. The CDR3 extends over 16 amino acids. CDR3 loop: CASSVGGRARINEQFF. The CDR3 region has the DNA TGTGCCAGCAGCGTAGGTGGGAGGGCCCGTATCAATGAGCAGTTCTTC.

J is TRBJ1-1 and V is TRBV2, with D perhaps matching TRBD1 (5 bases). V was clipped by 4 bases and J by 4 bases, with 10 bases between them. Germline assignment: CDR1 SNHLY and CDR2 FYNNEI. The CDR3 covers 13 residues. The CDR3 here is CASSVGESTEAFF. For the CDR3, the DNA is TGTGCCAGCAGTGTGGGGGAGAGCACTGAAGCTTTCTTT.

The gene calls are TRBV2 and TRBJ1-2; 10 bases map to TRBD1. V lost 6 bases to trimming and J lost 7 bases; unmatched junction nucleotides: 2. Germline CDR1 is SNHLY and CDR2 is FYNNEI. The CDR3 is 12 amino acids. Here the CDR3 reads CASSRQGAGYTF. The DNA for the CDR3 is TGTGCCAGCAGCCGACAGGGGGCTGGCTACACCTTC.

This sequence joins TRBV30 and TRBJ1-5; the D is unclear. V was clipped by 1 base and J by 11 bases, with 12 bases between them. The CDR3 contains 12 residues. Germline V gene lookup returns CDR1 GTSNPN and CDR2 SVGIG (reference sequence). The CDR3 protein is CAWSARGPAQHF. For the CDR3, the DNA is TGTGCCTGGAGTGCAAGAGGGCCGGCCCAGCATTTT.

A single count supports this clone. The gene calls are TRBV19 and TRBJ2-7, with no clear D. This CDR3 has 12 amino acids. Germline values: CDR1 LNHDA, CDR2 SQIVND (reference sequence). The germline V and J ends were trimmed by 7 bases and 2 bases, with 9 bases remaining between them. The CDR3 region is CASTPRTYEQYF. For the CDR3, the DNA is TGTGCCAGTACCCCCAGAACCTACGAGCAGTACTTC.

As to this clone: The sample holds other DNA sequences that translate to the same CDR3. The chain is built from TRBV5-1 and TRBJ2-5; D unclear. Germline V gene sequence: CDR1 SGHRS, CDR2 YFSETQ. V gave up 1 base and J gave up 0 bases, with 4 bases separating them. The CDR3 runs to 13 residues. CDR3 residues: CASSLTYQETQYF. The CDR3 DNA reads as TGCGCCAGCAGCTTGACGTACCAAGAGACCCAGTACTTC.

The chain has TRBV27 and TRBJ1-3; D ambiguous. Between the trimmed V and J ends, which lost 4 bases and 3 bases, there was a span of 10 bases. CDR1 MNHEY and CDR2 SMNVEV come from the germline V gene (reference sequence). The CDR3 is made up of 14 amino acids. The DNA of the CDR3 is TGTGCCAGCAGTTCCCCACGGGTTGGAAACACCATATATTTT. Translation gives CASSSPRVGNTIYF.

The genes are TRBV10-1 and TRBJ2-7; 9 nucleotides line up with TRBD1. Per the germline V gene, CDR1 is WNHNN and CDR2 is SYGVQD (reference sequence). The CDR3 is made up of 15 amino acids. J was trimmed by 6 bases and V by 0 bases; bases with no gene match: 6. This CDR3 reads CASSESNTGGGEQYF. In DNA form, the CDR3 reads TGCGCCAGCAGTGAGTCGAATACAGGGGGCGGCGAGCAGTACTTC.

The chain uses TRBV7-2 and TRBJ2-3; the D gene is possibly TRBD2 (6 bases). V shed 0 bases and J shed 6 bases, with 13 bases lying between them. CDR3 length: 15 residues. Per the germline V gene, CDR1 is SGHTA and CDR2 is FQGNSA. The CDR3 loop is CASSLATGSGDTQYF. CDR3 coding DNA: TGTGCCAGCAGCTTAGCGACCGGGAGCGGCGATACGCAGTATTTT.

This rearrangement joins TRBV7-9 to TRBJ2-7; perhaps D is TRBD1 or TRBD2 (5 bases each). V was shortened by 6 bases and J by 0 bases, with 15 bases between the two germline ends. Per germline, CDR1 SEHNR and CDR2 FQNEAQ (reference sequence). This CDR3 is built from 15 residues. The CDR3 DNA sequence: TGTGCCAGCAGTAAAGGTGGGACCGGCTCCTACGAGCAGTACTTC. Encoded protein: CASSKGGTGSYEQYF.

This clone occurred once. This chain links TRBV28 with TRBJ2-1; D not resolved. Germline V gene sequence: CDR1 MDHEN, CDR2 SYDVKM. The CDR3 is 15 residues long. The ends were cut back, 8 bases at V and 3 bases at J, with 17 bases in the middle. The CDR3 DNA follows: TGTGCCAGCGGAATAAACGGCCTCTTCTACAATGAGCAGTTCTTC. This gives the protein CASGINGLFYNEQFF.

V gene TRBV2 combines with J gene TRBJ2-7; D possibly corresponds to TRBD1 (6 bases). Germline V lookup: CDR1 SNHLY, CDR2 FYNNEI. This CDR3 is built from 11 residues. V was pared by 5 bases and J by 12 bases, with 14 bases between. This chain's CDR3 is CASSSGQILYF. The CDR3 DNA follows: TGTGCCAGCAGTTCCGGACAGATCTTGTACTTC.

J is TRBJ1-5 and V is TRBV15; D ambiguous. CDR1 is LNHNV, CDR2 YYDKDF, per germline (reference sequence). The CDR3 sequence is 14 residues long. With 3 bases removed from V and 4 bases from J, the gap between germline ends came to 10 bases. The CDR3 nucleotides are TGTGCCACCAGCAGCCATCGGCTTAATCAGCCCCAGCATTTT. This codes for CATSSHRLNQPQHF.

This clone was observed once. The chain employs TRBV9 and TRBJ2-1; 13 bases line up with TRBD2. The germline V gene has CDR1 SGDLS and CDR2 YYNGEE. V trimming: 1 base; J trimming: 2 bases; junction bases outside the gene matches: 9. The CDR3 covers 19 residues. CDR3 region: CASSVSSRLAGGAYNEQFF. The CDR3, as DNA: TGTGCCAGCAGCGTATCAAGCCGACTAGCGGGGGGAGCCTACAATGAGCAGTTCTTC.

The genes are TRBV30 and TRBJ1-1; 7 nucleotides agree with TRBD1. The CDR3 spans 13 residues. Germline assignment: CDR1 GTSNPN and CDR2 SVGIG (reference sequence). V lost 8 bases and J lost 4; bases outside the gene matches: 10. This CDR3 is CARQGEFGTEAFF. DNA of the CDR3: TGTGCCCGCCAGGGGGAATTTGGCACTGAAGCTTTCTTT.

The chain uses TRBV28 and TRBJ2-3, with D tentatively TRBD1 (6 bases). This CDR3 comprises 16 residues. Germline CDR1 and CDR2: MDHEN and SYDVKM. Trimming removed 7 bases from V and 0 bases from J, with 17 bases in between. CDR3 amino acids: CASTSNRAYSTDTQYF. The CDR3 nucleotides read TGTGCCAGCACTTCCAACAGGGCCTATAGCACAGATACGCAGTATTTT.

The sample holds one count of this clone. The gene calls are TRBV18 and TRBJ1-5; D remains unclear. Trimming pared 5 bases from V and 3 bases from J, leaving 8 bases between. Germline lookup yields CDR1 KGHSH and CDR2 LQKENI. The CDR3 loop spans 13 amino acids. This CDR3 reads CASSSEANQPQHF. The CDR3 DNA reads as TGTGCCAGCTCATCTGAAGCCAATCAGCCCCAGCATTTT. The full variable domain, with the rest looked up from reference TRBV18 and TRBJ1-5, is NAGVMQNPRHLVRRRGQEARLRCSPMKGHSHVYWYRQLPEEGLKFMVYLQKENIIDESGMPKERFSAEFPKEGPSILRIQQVVRGDSAAYFCASSSEANQPQHFGDGTRLSIL.

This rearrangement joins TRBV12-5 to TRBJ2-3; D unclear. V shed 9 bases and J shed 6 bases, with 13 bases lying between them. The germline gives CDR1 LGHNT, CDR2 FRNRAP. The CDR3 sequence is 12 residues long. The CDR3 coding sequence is TGTGCTAGCGCCGGGTCCACCGATACGCAGTATTTT. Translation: CASAGSTDTQYF.

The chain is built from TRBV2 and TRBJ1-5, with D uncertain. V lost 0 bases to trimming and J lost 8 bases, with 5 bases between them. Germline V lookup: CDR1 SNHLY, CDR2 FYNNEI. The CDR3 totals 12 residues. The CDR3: CASSEAWKPQHF. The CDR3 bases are TGTGCCAGCAGTGAAGCGTGGAAGCCCCAGCATTTT.

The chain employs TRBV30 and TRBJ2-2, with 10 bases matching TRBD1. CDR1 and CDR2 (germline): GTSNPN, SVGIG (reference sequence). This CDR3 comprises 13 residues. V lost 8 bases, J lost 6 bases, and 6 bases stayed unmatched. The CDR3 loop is CARGTGVPGELFF. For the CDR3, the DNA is TGTGCCCGCGGGACAGGGGTTCCCGGGGAGCTGTTTTTT.

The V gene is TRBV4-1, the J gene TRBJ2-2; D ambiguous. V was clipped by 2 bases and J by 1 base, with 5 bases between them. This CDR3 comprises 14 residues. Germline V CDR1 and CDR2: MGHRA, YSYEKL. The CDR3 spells CASSQPENTGELFF. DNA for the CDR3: TGCGCCAGCAGCCAACCCGAGAACACCGGGGAGCTGTTTTTT.

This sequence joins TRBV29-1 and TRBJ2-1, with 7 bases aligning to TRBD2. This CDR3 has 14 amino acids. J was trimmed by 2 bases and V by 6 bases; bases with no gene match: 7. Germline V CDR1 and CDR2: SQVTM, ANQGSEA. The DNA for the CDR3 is TGCAGCGTCGCGGGGACTACCGCCTACAATGAGCAGTTCTTC. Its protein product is CSVAGTTAYNEQFF.